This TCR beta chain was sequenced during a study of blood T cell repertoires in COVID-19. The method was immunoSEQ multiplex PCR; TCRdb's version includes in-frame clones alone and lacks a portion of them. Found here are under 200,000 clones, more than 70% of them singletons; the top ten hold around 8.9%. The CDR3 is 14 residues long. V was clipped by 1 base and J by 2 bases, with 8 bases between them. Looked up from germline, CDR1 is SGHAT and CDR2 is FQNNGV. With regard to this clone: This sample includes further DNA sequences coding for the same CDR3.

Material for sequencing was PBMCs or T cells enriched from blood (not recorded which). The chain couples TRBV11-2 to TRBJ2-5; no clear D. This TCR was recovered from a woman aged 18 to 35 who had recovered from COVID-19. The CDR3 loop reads CASSLGDFQETQYF. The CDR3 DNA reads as TGTGCCAGCAGCTTAGGAGATTTTCAAGAGACCCAGTACTTC.